One and the same sample provided the 30 T cell receptor beta chains below, sequenced in a study of OX40 agonist ivuxolimab in advanced cancers. Profiling relied on immunoSEQ multiplex PCR, and the TCRdb table lists in-frame clones only, not all of them. The sample holds 70,000 to 85,000 clones; 85% to 95% are singletons and the top ten take roughly 0.72%. Material: CD4+ or CD8+ T cells sorted from blood, obtained in a trial of the OX40 agonist ivuxolimab. These receptors originate from an adult with an advanced solid tumor such as melanoma, head and neck, liver or kidney cancer.

This clone was counted between two and nine times. The chain is built from TRBV7-8 and TRBJ2-3; the D is unclear. V lost 5 bases, J lost 0 bases, and 3 bases lay in between. Germline values: CDR1 SGHVS, CDR2 FQNEAQ. This CDR3 is 12 amino acids long. In DNA form, the CDR3 reads TGTGCCAGCAGCGCTAGCACAGATACGCAGTATTTT. As protein: CASSASTDTQYF.

This clone was counted a single time. The rearrangement joins TRBV7-2 to TRBJ2-7, with 12 bases aligning to TRBD2. The germline CDR1 and CDR2 sequences are SGHTA and FQGNSA. CDR3 length equals 17 residues. J gave up 0 bases and V 5 bases, and 8 bases lay outside the gene matches. CDR3 amino acids: CASSLTRLAGVSYEQYF. The CDR3 bases are TGTGCCAGCAGCCTAACGAGACTAGCGGGAGTCTCCTACGAGCAGTACTTC.

The V call is TRBV4-2, the J call TRBJ1-1, with D unresolved. Germline V gene lookup returns CDR1 LGHNA and CDR2 YNFKEQ. This CDR3 has 14 residues. V shed 0 bases and J shed 1 base, with 6 bases lying between them. CDR3 region: CASSQERKNTEAFF. In DNA form, the CDR3 reads TGTGCCAGCAGCCAAGAGCGGAAGAACACTGAAGCTTTCTTT.

V usage is TRBV5-1 and J usage is TRBJ2-2; 7 positions match TRBD2. Germline V gives CDR1 SGHRS, CDR2 YFSETQ. CDR3 length: 17 residues. Trimming at V came to 4 bases and at J to 4 bases, leaving 13 bases not matched to a gene. This chain's CDR3 is CASSPQLGGGSTGELFF. The CDR3 coding sequence is TGCGCCAGCAGCCCGCAGCTGGGCGGGGGAAGCACCGGGGAGCTGTTTTTT.

The chain links TRBV2 to TRBJ1-5, with unresolved D. This CDR3 has 13 amino acids. Trimming shortened V by 0 bases and J by 7 bases, and 7 bases separated the two germline ends. Per the germline V gene, CDR1 is SNHLY and CDR2 is FYNNEI. CDR3 protein: CASSEATFQPQHF. CDR3 in DNA: TGTGCCAGCAGTGAAGCTACCTTCCAGCCCCAGCATTTT.

The chain links TRBV5-1 to TRBJ2-3, with D perhaps being TRBD1 or TRBD2 (5 bases each). The CDR3 has 14 residues. Per germline, CDR1 SGHRS and CDR2 YFSETQ. Trimming left V 0 bases short and J 8 bases short, with 13 bases between. CDR3 residues: CASSLGGKPGTQYF. CDR3 nucleotide sequence: TGCGCCAGCAGCTTGGGGGGGAAACCCGGTACGCAGTATTTT.

In this sample, this clone turned up a few times. This rearrangement joins TRBV18 to TRBJ2-3, with 8 bases identical to TRBD1. The germline gives CDR1 KGHSH, CDR2 LQKENI. V was pared by 0 bases and J by 8 bases, with 7 bases of the junction left unmatched. The CDR3 totals 15 residues. The CDR3, as DNA: TGTGCCAGCTCACCACCCGGGACAGGATCTGCTACGCAGTATTTT. Its translation is CASSPPGTGSATQYF.

This sequence joins TRBV6-5 and TRBJ1-5; D ambiguous. Trimming removed 3 bases from V and 6 bases from J, with 12 bases in between. CDR3 length: 14 amino acids. CDR1 and CDR2 from the germline V gene are MNHEY and SVGAGI. The CDR3 sequence: CASSYAGPGQPQHF. In DNA, the CDR3 is TGTGCCAGCAGTTATGCCGGTCCGGGTCAGCCCCAGCATTTT.

This sequence joins TRBV6-5 and TRBJ1-1; maybe TRBD1 (5 bases). Germline V gene lookup returns CDR1 MNHEY and CDR2 SVGAGI. This CDR3 contains 13 residues. Trimming left V 6 bases short and J 1 base short, with 9 bases between. The CDR3 region is CASRTDKNTEAFF. The CDR3 DNA is TGTGCCAGCAGGACGGACAAGAACACTGAAGCTTTCTTT.

V gene TRBV5-1 combines with J gene TRBJ2-6; D possibly corresponds to TRBD1 (6 bases). Germline V gene data show CDR1 as SGHRS and CDR2 as YFSETQ. The ends were cut back, 4 bases at V and 1 base at J, with 12 bases in the middle. This CDR3 spans 16 amino acids. CDR3 amino acids: CASSQQGGSGANVLTF. The CDR3 DNA reads TGCGCCAGCAGCCAACAGGGCGGTTCTGGGGCCAACGTCCTGACTTTC.

The chain couples TRBV5-8 to TRBJ2-7; 8 bases align to TRBD1. Germline assignment: CDR1 SGHTS and CDR2 YDEGEE. The CDR3 totals 17 residues. V was pared by 0 bases and J by 7 bases, with 15 bases of the junction left unmatched. CDR3 sequence reads: CASSLEQGGPGVREQYF. CDR3 coding DNA: TGTGCCAGCAGCTTGGAACAGGGGGGTCCCGGAGTGAGGGAGCAGTACTTC.

The V gene is TRBV6-5, the J gene TRBJ2-1, with TRBD2 identical over 9 bases. With V trimmed by 4 bases and J by 3 bases, 7 bases remained unmatched. Germline V CDR1 and CDR2: MNHEY, SVGAGI. The CDR3 totals 16 residues. The CDR3 protein is CASSFLGAGGYNEQFF. In nucleotides, the CDR3 is TGTGCCAGCAGTTTTCTCGGAGCGGGAGGCTACAATGAGCAGTTCTTC.

V is TRBV7-2 and J is TRBJ2-7; D not resolved. Trimming shortened V by 5 bases and J by 3 bases, and 11 bases separated the two germline ends. Germline V gene sequence: CDR1 SGHTA, CDR2 FQGNSA. The CDR3 runs to 13 residues. The CDR3 here is CASSAAWHYEQYF. DNA for the CDR3: TGTGCCAGCAGCGCGGCTTGGCACTACGAGCAGTACTTC.

This chain links TRBV28 with TRBJ2-3; D is ambiguous. V was pared by 3 bases and J by 2 bases, with 6 bases between. CDR1 is MDHEN, CDR2 SYDVKM, per germline. CDR3 length: 13 amino acids. The CDR3 DNA sequence: TGTGCCAGCAGTTTCTTACACACAGATACGCAGTATTTT. As protein: CASSFLHTDTQYF. Full variable domain (missing parts from reference TRBV28 and TRBJ2-3): DVKVTQSSRYLVKRTGEKVFLECVQDMDHENMFWYRQDPGLGLRLIYFSYDVKMKEKGDIPEGYSVSREKKERFSLILESASTNQTSMYLCASSFLHTDTQYFGPGTRLTVL.

V and J are TRBV5-1 and TRBJ1-2; D remains ambiguous. The germline V and J ends were trimmed by 0 bases and 7 bases, with 4 bases remaining between them. The CDR3 is 11 residues long. Germline V gene lookup returns CDR1 SGHRS and CDR2 YFSETQ. For the CDR3, the DNA is TGCGCCAGCAGCTTGGGGTCTGGCTACACCTTC. It translates to CASSLGSGYTF.

V gene TRBV4-3 combines with J gene TRBJ2-1; D remains unclear. V lost 0 bases and J lost 2, with 8 bases in between. Germline loops: CDR1 LGHNA, CDR2 YSLEER. CDR3 length equals 15 residues. The DNA of the CDR3 is TGCGCCAGCAGCCAAGATTGGGATGCCTACAATGAGCAGTTCTTC. Translating gives CASSQDWDAYNEQFF.

This rearrangement joins TRBV5-1 to TRBJ1-4; tentative D call: TRBD1 (5 bases). In germline, CDR1 is SGHRS, CDR2 YFSETQ. This CDR3 has 16 residues. V lost 1 base, J lost 3 bases, and 13 bases lay in between. The chain's CDR3 is CASSLQGAEANEKLFF. DNA for the CDR3: TGCGCCAGCAGCTTGCAAGGGGCGGAAGCTAATGAAAAACTGTTTTTT. The variable domain in full, completed from reference TRBV5-1 and TRBJ1-4, reads KAGVTQTPRYLIKTRGQQVTLSCSPISGHRSVSWYQQTPGQGLQFLFEYFSETQRNKGNFPGRFSGRQFSNSRSEMNVSTLELGDSALYLCASSLQGAEANEKLFFGSGTQLSVL.

This chain uses TRBV30 with TRBJ2-3; D is possibly TRBD1 (7 bases). This CDR3 has 17 residues. V was pared by 5 bases and J by 0 bases, with 21 bases between. Looked up from germline, CDR1 is GTSNPN and CDR2 is SVGIG (reference sequence). CDR3 in amino acids: CAWWDQGGRVSTDTQYF. CDR3 DNA: TGTGCCTGGTGGGACCAGGGGGGCAGGGTTAGCACAGATACGCAGTATTTT.

The chain employs TRBV11-2 and TRBJ2-7; D is possibly TRBD1 (5 bases). The CDR3 is made up of 15 amino acids. Germline CDR1 and CDR2: SGHAT and FQNNGV. V lost 0 bases and J 4 bases, leaving 13 bases between the germline ends. The CDR3 sequence: CASSLDLGRVYEQYF. CDR3 DNA sequence: TGTGCCAGCAGCTTAGATCTCGGCAGGGTTTACGAGCAGTACTTC.

This clone was counted only a few times. The J gene is TRBJ1-4, the V gene TRBV6-5; 10 bases are shared with TRBD1. Germline values: CDR1 MNHEY, CDR2 SVGAGI. The CDR3 spans 14 residues. V was pared by 5 bases and J by 8 bases, with 5 bases of the junction left unmatched. The CDR3 region is CASSRTGGSEKLFF. The CDR3 bases are TGTGCCAGCAGTCGGACAGGGGGGTCAGAAAAACTGTTTTTT.

The chain is built from TRBV16 and TRBJ1-5; possibly TRBD1 for D (5 bases). V was shortened by 5 bases and J by 4 bases, with 12 bases between the two germline ends. Germline values: CDR1 KGHSY, CDR2 FQNENV. This CDR3 is 14 amino acids long. CDR3 sequence (DNA): TGTGCCAGCAGCATAAGCGGGGGAAATCAGCCCCAGCATTTT. It is translated as CASSISGGNQPQHF.

The count of this clone is one. This rearrangement joins TRBV5-5 to TRBJ2-3; D remains ambiguous. Germline CDR1 reads SGHKS; CDR2 reads YYEKEE (reference sequence). V was cut by 4 bases and J by 0 bases, with 15 bases left in between. This CDR3 is 16 amino acids long. DNA for the CDR3: TGTGCCAGCAGCCCAACGTTGCCGGTTAGCACAGATACGCAGTATTTT. Encoded protein: CASSPTLPVSTDTQYF.

The J gene is TRBJ1-1, the V gene TRBV7-2, with D unclear. The CDR3 runs to 12 residues. The V gene's germline CDR1 is SGHTA and CDR2 FQGNSA. Trimming took off 5 bases at V and 5 bases at J, with 9 bases between the two ends. This CDR3 reads CASSRLGTEAFF. The CDR3 bases are TGTGCCAGCAGCCGGCTTGGTACTGAAGCTTTCTTT. The complete variable domain, with remaining parts taken from reference TRBV7-2 and TRBJ1-1, reads GAGVSQSPSNKVTEKGKDVELRCDPISGHTALYWYRQSLGQGLEFLIYFQGNSAPDKSGLPSDRFSAERTGGSVSTLTIQRTQQEDSAVYLCASSRLGTEAFFGQGTRLTVV.

The chain uses TRBV28 and TRBJ2-5; 9 bases agree with TRBD1. The CDR3 has 14 amino acids. Germline V gene data show CDR1 as MDHEN and CDR2 as SYDVKM. The V segment lost 6 bases and the J segment 4 bases; nucleotides outside the gene matches: 6. Here the CDR3 DNA reads TGTGCCAGCAGCACGCCGGACAGGGGAGAGACCCAGTACTTC. Encoded protein: CASSTPDRGETQYF.

This clone was seen more than once but under ten times. CDR3 protein: CASSLTGVNEKLFF. In nucleotides, the CDR3 is TGCGCCAGCAGCTTGACAGGGGTAAATGAAAAACTGTTTTTT. This rearrangement joins TRBV5-1 to TRBJ1-4; 7 nucleotides line up with TRBD1. With V trimmed by 1 base and J by 5 bases, 2 bases remained unmatched. Germline CDR1 is SGHRS and CDR2 is YFSETQ. CDR3 length equals 14 residues.

The J gene is TRBJ2-3, the V gene TRBV13; 9 bases are shared with TRBD2. Germline V gene lookup returns CDR1 PRHDT and CDR2 FYEKMQ (reference sequence). This CDR3 has 14 residues. The trim removed 6 bases at V and 4 bases at J, leaving 5 bases unmatched. DNA of the CDR3: TGTGCCAGCAGAGTAGCGGGAGCCTCAGATACGCAGTATTTT. The encoded protein is CASRVAGASDTQYF.

This clone was seen just once. The V call is TRBV6-5, the J call TRBJ1-1; D is unresolved. Germline-derived CDR1 and CDR2 are MNHEY and SVGAGI. V was cut by 0 bases and J by 1 base, with 3 bases left in between. CDR3 size: 13 residues. The CDR3 protein is CASSYSQNTEAFF. DNA for the CDR3: TGTGCCAGCAGTTACTCCCAGAACACTGAAGCTTTCTTT.

The chain combines TRBV28 with TRBJ1-5; D gene unclear. CDR1 MDHEN and CDR2 SYDVKM come from the germline V gene. This CDR3 comprises 12 residues. The V end was cut by 5 bases, the J end by 7 bases, with 9 bases between. CDR3 loop: CASSPLDQPQHF. CDR3 nucleotide sequence: TGTGCCAGCAGTCCCCTGGACCAGCCCCAGCATTTT.

This clone was seen only a few times. This chain's CDR3 is CASSQEIAKNIQYF. CDR3 nucleotide sequence: TGTGCCAGCAGCCAAGAAATAGCCAAAAACATTCAGTACTTC. The gene calls are TRBV4-2 and TRBJ2-4; D gene unclear. V was cut by 0 bases and J by 0 bases, with 3 bases left in between. The length of the CDR3 is 14 residues. CDR1 is LGHNA, CDR2 YNFKEQ, per germline.

The V call is TRBV27, the J call TRBJ2-2; no firm D call. The CDR3 loop spans 13 amino acids. V dropped 7 bases and J dropped 3 bases, with 9 bases sitting between them. The germline CDR1 and CDR2 sequences are MNHEY and SMNVEV (reference sequence). The CDR3 DNA is TGTGCCAGCATGAGGAGTTACACCGGGGAGCTGTTTTTT. Encoded protein: CASMRSYTGELFF.